This T cell receptor (beta chain) was retrieved from a study of cytomegalovirus exposure and HLA in healthy donors. V trimming: 0 bases; J trimming: 4 bases; junction bases outside the gene matches: 8. The V gene's germline CDR1 is LGHNA and CDR2 YSLEER. The CDR3 extends over 17 amino acids. PCR was performed using 60 Vbeta and 13 Jbeta primers. Profiled with immunoSEQ multiplex PCR; TCRdb holds only in-frame clones, not every one. The table shows 150,000 to 200,000 clones, with about 70% occurring only once. The receptor was isolated from a woman aged 25 to 39 in good health and CMV-seronegative. This sequence joins TRBV4-3 and TRBJ2-1, with TRBD1 identical over 8 bases. Sequencing used PBMCs. The CDR3 DNA follows: TGCGCCAGCAGCCAAGAGCGAACCGGGACAGGATACAATGAGCAGTTCTTC. This gives the protein CASSQERTGTGYNEQFF.